Presented here are 28 T cell receptor beta chains from one specimen sequenced in a study of cytomegalovirus exposure and HLA in healthy donors. Vbeta (60) and Jbeta (13) primers were used in the PCR. Produced via immunoSEQ multiplex PCR; TCRdb's table is partial and in-frame only. The sample carries some 110,000 clones, around three quarters recorded once. Sequencing used PBMCs. Every receptor here comes from a woman aged 40 to 55 in good health and CMV-seropositive.

The chain is built from TRBV30 and TRBJ2-1, with D unclear. The ends were cut back, 0 bases at V and 6 bases at J, with 6 bases in the middle. Per the germline V gene, CDR1 is GTSNPN and CDR2 is SVGIG (reference sequence). CDR3 length: 12 residues. The CDR3 region is CAWSVRSNEQFF. In nucleotides, the CDR3 is TGTGCCTGGAGTGTACGGAGCAATGAGCAGTTCTTC. Full variable domain (remainder filled in from reference TRBV30 and TRBJ2-1): SQTIHQWPATLVQPVGSPLSLECTVEGTSNPNLYWYRQAAGRGLQLLFYSVGIGQISSEVPQNLSASRPQDRQFILSSKKLLLSDSGFYLCAWSVRSNEQFFGPGTRLTVL.

The gene calls are TRBV18 and TRBJ2-5, with 10 bases fitting TRBD1. This CDR3 region has 14 residues. Germline loops: CDR1 KGHSH, CDR2 LQKENI. V lost 1 base to trimming and J lost 7 bases; unmatched junction nucleotides: 3. The CDR3 DNA follows: TGTGCCAGCTCACCACAGGACAGGGGGGTGACCCAGTACTTC. This codes for CASSPQDRGVTQYF.

This chain uses TRBV5-1 with TRBJ1-4; 7 positions agree with TRBD1. The length of the CDR3 is 14 residues. V lost 3 bases and J lost 8; bases outside the gene matches: 7. Germline CDR1 is SGHRS and CDR2 is YFSETQ. The CDR3 DNA sequence: TGCGCCAGCAGCTCGGGACAGATGGGGGAAAAACTGTTTTTT. Protein: CASSSGQMGEKLFF.

The chain recombines TRBV6-6 with TRBJ1-5, with no clear D. This CDR3 has 15 residues. Trimming shortened V by 5 bases and J by 0 bases, and 11 bases separated the two germline ends. CDR1 and CDR2 from the germline V gene are MNHNY and SVGAGI (reference sequence). The DNA of the CDR3 is TGTGCCAGCAGTCCCAGCGGGGTTAGCAATCAGCCCCAGCATTTT. This translates into CASSPSGVSNQPQHF.

This clone was picked up a small number of times. J is TRBJ2-7 and V is TRBV30, with 8 positions matching TRBD1. The CDR3 has 14 amino acids. With V trimmed by 3 bases and J by 5 bases, 9 bases remained unmatched. Germline-derived CDR1 and CDR2 are GTSNPN and SVGIG (reference sequence). The CDR3 nucleotides read TGTGCCTGGAGCCCCCCAGGGGGCCGGAACGAGCAGTACTTC. It is translated as CAWSPPGGRNEQYF.

Of note for this clone: A junction boundary mismatches the germline segment, possibly from a read error. The chain is built from TRBV6-1 and TRBJ1-1; a weak D match, TRBD1 (5 bases). The CDR3 length is 14 residues. CDR1 and CDR2 (germline): MNHNS, SASEGT. As DNA, the CDR3 is TGTGCCAGCATTGAAGACAGTATGAACACTGAAGCTTTCTTT. The encoded protein is CASIEDSMNTEAFF.

The chain links TRBV7-2 to TRBJ2-3; possibly TRBD2 for D (6 bases). CDR1 is SGHTA and CDR2 is FQGNSA in the germline V gene. This CDR3 contains 15 residues. V was clipped by 2 bases and J by 6 bases, with 15 bases between them. This CDR3 reads CASSLTGGKGDTQYF. CDR3 coding DNA: TGTGCCAGCAGCTTAACCGGCGGGAAAGGGGATACGCAGTATTTT.

The V and J genes are TRBV9 and TRBJ1-2; D unresolved. Trimming removed 0 bases at V and 0 bases at J, with 15 bases between. The CDR3 is made up of 17 amino acids. Germline values: CDR1 SGDLS, CDR2 YYNGEE. CDR3 DNA sequence: TGTGCCAGCAGCGTAGCTGGGCCACCCCCCACTAACTATGGCTACACCTTC. As protein: CASSVAGPPPTNYGYTF.

V gene TRBV28 combines with J gene TRBJ2-7; 10 bases are shared with TRBD2. V shed 6 bases, J shed 2 bases, and the junction held 7 bases outside the gene matches. CDR1 and CDR2 (germline): MDHEN, SYDVKM. The length of the CDR3 is 15 residues. CDR3 sequence reads: CASRRSSGGTYEQYF. The CDR3 DNA is TGTGCCAGCAGGCGATCTAGCGGGGGTACCTACGAGCAGTACTTC.

The chain combines TRBV9 with TRBJ2-5; TRBD1 aligns across 10 bases. V shed 4 bases, J shed 5 bases, and the junction held 5 bases outside the gene matches. CDR3 size: 14 residues. Germline V lookup: CDR1 SGDLS, CDR2 YYNGEE. In nucleotides, the CDR3 is TGTGCCAGCAGCAGACAGGGGGCTGTCGAGACCCAGTACTTC. Translation gives CASSRQGAVETQYF. The full variable domain, with the rest looked up from reference TRBV9 and TRBJ2-5, is DSGVTQTPKHLITATGQRVTLRCSPRSGDLSVYWYQQSLDQGLQFLIQYYNGEERAKGNILERFSAQQFPDLHSELNLSSLELGDSALYFCASSRQGAVETQYFGPGTRLLVL.

This clone turned up a few times. The chain combines TRBV10-3 with TRBJ2-1; 8 nucleotides match TRBD1. The V gene end was trimmed by 5 bases and the J gene end by 2 bases; junction bases not matched to a gene: 5. Germline CDR1 is ENHRY and CDR2 is SYGVKD. CDR3 length: 15 amino acids. CDR3 DNA sequence: TGTGCCATCAGTCCTCAGGGGGCCCCCTACAATGAGCAGTTCTTC. Translating gives CAISPQGAPYNEQFF.

Turning to this clone: The junction differs from germline at one of its ends, possibly a read error. The chain employs TRBV7-7 and TRBJ2-5; D is undetermined. Gene TRBJ2-7 matches the end of the DNA better, so the J call may be wrong. Germline assignment: CDR1 SSHAT and CDR2 FNYEAQ (reference sequence). CDR3 length: 14 residues. The DNA for the CDR3 is TGTGCTAGCAGCTTGACCCGTGACTCCTACGAGCAGTACTTC. Translation gives CASSLTRDSYEQYF.

A few counts support this clone. The gene calls are TRBV28 and TRBJ1-1; D call uncertain. Trimming stripped 5 bases from V and 0 bases from J, with 10 bases between. CDR3 length equals 14 residues. The germline CDR1 and CDR2 sequences are MDHEN and SYDVKM. CDR3 in amino acids: CASSPQALNTEAFF. The CDR3 region has the DNA TGTGCCAGCAGTCCCCAAGCGCTGAACACTGAAGCTTTCTTT. Full variable domain (remainder filled in from reference TRBV28 and TRBJ1-1): DVKVTQSSRYLVKRTGEKVFLECVQDMDHENMFWYRQDPGLGLRLIYFSYDVKMKEKGDIPEGYSVSREKKERFSLILESASTNQTSMYLCASSPQALNTEAFFGQGTRLTVV.

The V call is TRBV7-8, the J call TRBJ2-7; 7 bases are a match to TRBD1. The CDR3 loop spans 16 amino acids. V dropped 2 bases and J dropped 0; count of bases not matched to a gene: 7. CDR1 SGHVS and CDR2 FQNEAQ come from the germline V gene. The DNA of the CDR3 is TGTGCCAGCAGCTTAAGCACAGCAGGGGGCTCCTACGAGCAGTACTTC. Its translation is CASSLSTAGGSYEQYF.

The chain combines TRBV7-8 with TRBJ1-1; 9 bases line up with TRBD1. CDR1 and CDR2 (germline): SGHVS, FQNEAQ. Germline trimming cut 4 bases from V and 1 base from J; bases unmatched to any gene: 4. The CDR3 is 15 residues long. The CDR3 sequence is CASSSGTGRNTEAFF. The CDR3 DNA follows: TGTGCCAGCAGCTCTGGGACAGGGAGGAACACTGAAGCTTTCTTT.

The V gene is TRBV6-1, the J gene TRBJ2-5, with TRBD2 matching over 12 bases. After removal of 4 bases from V and 6 bases from J, the junction contained 9 bases not matched to a gene. The CDR3 has 16 amino acids. The germline gives CDR1 MNHNS, CDR2 SASEGT. CDR3 DNA sequence: TGTGCCAGCAGTGCTTCTAGCGGGAGGGCCTCCCAGACCCAGTACTTC. It encodes CASSASSGRASQTQYF.

This clone was observed a handful of times. The rearrangement links TRBV20-1 to TRBJ2-7; D uncertain. V was shortened by 6 bases and J by 3 bases, with 9 bases between the two germline ends. This CDR3 is 11 amino acids long. Germline assignment: CDR1 DFQATT and CDR2 SNEGSKA (reference sequence). CDR3 region: CSAESFYEQYF. The CDR3 bases are TGCAGTGCCGAGAGCTTCTACGAGCAGTACTTC.

This chain links TRBV7-2 with TRBJ2-2; 10 bases match TRBD2. Germline assignment: CDR1 SGHTA and CDR2 FQGNSA. The CDR3 loop spans 17 amino acids. V shed 1 base, J shed 1 base, and the junction held 3 bases outside the gene matches. The DNA of the CDR3 is TGTGCCAGCAGCTTAGTGGCTAGCGGGAGGAACACCGGGGAGCTGTTTTTT. Translation: CASSLVASGRNTGELFF.

The chain recombines TRBV7-2 with TRBJ2-7, with D possibly TRBD2 on 6 matching bases. Per germline, CDR1 SGHTA and CDR2 FQGNSA. The CDR3 is 14 amino acids. V was trimmed by 8 bases and J by 3 bases, leaving 17 bases between them. The CDR3 loop is CASASPLGGYEQYF. The DNA for the CDR3 is TGTGCCAGCGCCAGCCCTTTGGGGGGCTACGAGCAGTACTTC.

Of note for this clone: The junction differs from germline at one of its ends, possibly a read error. The chain has TRBV7-7 and TRBJ2-7; 9 bases line up with TRBD1. The CDR3 is made up of 13 amino acids. Germline V CDR1 and CDR2: SSHAT, FNYEAQ (reference sequence). The DNA of the CDR3 is TGTGCTAGCAGCTCTCGATCGGGGGACAGGGTATTTTTC. It is translated as CASSSRSGDRVFF.

The chain has TRBV5-1 and TRBJ2-7; no reliable D call. Deletions cut 2 bases from V and 1 base from J, with 10 bases between. CDR1 is SGHRS and CDR2 is YFSETQ in the germline V gene. The CDR3 contains 14 residues. The chain's CDR3 is CASSLTAISYEQYF. DNA of the CDR3: TGCGCCAGCAGCTTAACAGCAATATCCTACGAGCAGTACTTC.

The chain links TRBV29-1 to TRBJ1-1; a weak D match, TRBD1 (6 bases). The CDR3 has 14 amino acids. Germline V CDR1 and CDR2: SQVTM, ANQGSEA. Trimming cost V 4 bases and J 4 bases, with 16 bases left between them. Here the CDR3 reads CSVGFRGALTEAFF. CDR3 in DNA: TGCAGCGTTGGATTTCGGGGGGCTCTCACTGAAGCTTTCTTT. Combining the CDR3 with reference TRBV29-1 and TRBJ1-1 gives the whole variable domain SAVISQKPSRDICQRGTSLTIQCQVDSQVTMMFWYRQQPGQSLTLIATANQGSEATYESGFVIDKFPISRPNLTFSTLTVSNMSPEDSSIYLCSVGFRGALTEAFFGQGTRLTVV.

Only a few counts were recorded for this clone. The genes are TRBV7-6 and TRBJ1-3; maybe TRBD1 (5 bases). This CDR3 is 14 amino acids long. Germline loops: CDR1 SGHVS, CDR2 FNYEAQ. The V end lost 0 bases, the J end lost 14 bases, and 17 bases lay between the germline ends. CDR3 amino acids: CASSLARFGGTLYF. CDR3 DNA sequence: TGTGCCAGCAGCTTAGCGCGTTTTGGGGGGACCCTATATTTT.

The V gene is TRBV14, the J gene TRBJ2-1; a possible D gene is TRBD2 (7 bases). The CDR3 is 13 residues long. CDR1 is SGHDN and CDR2 is FVKESK in the germline V gene. Trimming removed 6 bases at V and 12 bases at J, with 18 bases between. As DNA, the CDR3 is TGTGCCAGCAGTTATACTGGGGGGGGGCGGCAGTTCTTC. Translating it yields CASSYTGGGRQFF.

This chain links TRBV10-2 with TRBJ1-5; TRBD1 matches 7 bases. Germline V gives CDR1 WSHSY, CDR2 SAAADI. V was clipped by 3 bases and J by 8 bases; unmatched bases: 10. The CDR3 loop spans 15 amino acids. Here the CDR3 reads CASSDMGQLREPQHF. The DNA for the CDR3 is TGCGCCAGCAGTGACATGGGACAGCTAAGGGAGCCCCAGCATTTT.

The chain couples TRBV25-1 to TRBJ1-1; D is unclear. This CDR3 contains 14 residues. The V gene's germline CDR1 is MGHDK and CDR2 SYGVNS. Trimming cost V 3 bases and J 1 base, with 9 bases left between them. CDR3 sequence: CASSEWAQNTEAFF. The DNA of the CDR3 is TGTGCCAGCAGTGAGTGGGCTCAGAACACTGAAGCTTTCTTT.

The V gene is TRBV19, the J gene TRBJ1-5; perhaps TRBD1 as D (5 bases). CDR1 and CDR2 from the germline V gene are LNHDA and SQIVND (reference sequence). The CDR3 loop spans 15 amino acids. Trimming pared 5 bases from V and 3 bases from J, leaving 14 bases between. CDR3 sequence: CASSARDGLNQPQHF. The CDR3 region has the DNA TGTGCCAGTAGTGCGCGGGACGGCCTCAATCAGCCCCAGCATTTT.

This chain connects TRBV7-9 to TRBJ2-1, with 12 bases lining up with TRBD2. There are 15 residues in the CDR3. CDR1 and CDR2 (germline): SEHNR, FQNEAQ (reference sequence). The V gene end was trimmed by 3 bases and the J gene end by 8 bases; junction bases not matched to a gene: 5. The CDR3 loop reads CASSFNRLAGDEQFF. DNA for the CDR3: TGTGCCAGCAGCTTTAACCGACTAGCGGGAGATGAGCAGTTCTTC.